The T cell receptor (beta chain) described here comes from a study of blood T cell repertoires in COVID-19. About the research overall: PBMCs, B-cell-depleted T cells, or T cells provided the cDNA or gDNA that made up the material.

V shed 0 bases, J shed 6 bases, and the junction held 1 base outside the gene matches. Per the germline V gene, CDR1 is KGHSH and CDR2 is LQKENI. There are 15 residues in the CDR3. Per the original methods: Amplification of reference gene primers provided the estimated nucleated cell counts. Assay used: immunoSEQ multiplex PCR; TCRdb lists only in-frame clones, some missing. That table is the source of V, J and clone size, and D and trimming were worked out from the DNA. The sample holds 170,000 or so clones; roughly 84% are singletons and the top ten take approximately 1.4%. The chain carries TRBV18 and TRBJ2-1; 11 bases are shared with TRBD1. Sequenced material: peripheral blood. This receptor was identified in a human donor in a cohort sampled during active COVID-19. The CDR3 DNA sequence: TGTGCCAGCTCACCACCCGGGACAGGGGGCAATGAGCAGTTCTTC. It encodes CASSPPGTGGNEQFF.